The clone carrying this TCR beta chain was observed at least ten times. Its antigen remains unknown. The authors produced cDNA by 5'RACE using 10-nucleotide random UMIs. In TCRdb, the 5' RACE reads were re-called with MiXCR into one record per CDR3 protein. The data show tens of thousands of distinct CDR3 sequences, 9% to 12% seen once. The data belong to a study of neurological immune-mediated disorders. Study observations and caveats: No sharing of CDR3 amino acid sequences was observed among expanded clones across subjects, suggesting private repertoires in all groups. Whereas HTLV-1-associated myelopathy showed the most TCR clonal expansion, multiple sclerosis showed the least, with levels below those of healthy controls.

V was shortened by 6 bases and J by 1 base, with 16 bases between the two germline ends. The CDR3 spans 15 residues. Germline V gene lookup returns CDR1 SGHRS and CDR2 YFSETQ. The receptor comes from a woman aged 25-40 years with HTLV-1-associated myelopathy (HAM/TSP). Specimen: PBMCs. The V and J genes are TRBV5-1 and TRBJ1-1, with D perhaps TRBD1 (6 bases). For the CDR3, the DNA is TGCGCCAGCACCCTCAACGGACAGCCGAACACTGAAGCTTTCTTT. It translates to CASTLNGQPNTEAFF.